This entry is about one T cell receptor (beta chain). This clonotype was seen ten or more times. Its binding antigen is unknown. No base-level quality is on record; no much larger clone is a single base apart. This sample stems from a study of T cells of healthy individuals (dated by TCRdb to the late 2010s). Libraries were prepared through 5' RACE. Sequencing instrument: Illumina MiSeq. Using fastp at Q25 and MiXCR, TCRdb reprocessed the public reads and kept productive beta chains. Identical CDR3 proteins give one entry, which carries the most common genes and DNA. This sample comprises some 69,000 distinct CDR3 sequences, roughly 17% of them detected only once. The leading ten clones occupy roughly 4.7% of the sample. The V end loses 2 bases and the J end loses 2 bases, and a stretch of 15 bases separates them. Reading the germline V gene (reference sequence) gives CDR1 MNHEY and CDR2 SMNVEV. The CDR3, cysteine through phenylalanine, is 16 amino acids long. Of all the DNA, just the CDR3 is kept, 48 bases in frame from base 1.

The chain is made from TRBV27 and TRBJ1-1; the best D guess is TRBD1, with 6 bases matching. This receptor was taken from a human donor in good health. The CDR3 region: CASSLLQGRRNTEAFF. The nucleotides are TGTGCCAGCAGTTTACTCCAGGGGCGCCGAAACACTGAAGCTTTCTTT.